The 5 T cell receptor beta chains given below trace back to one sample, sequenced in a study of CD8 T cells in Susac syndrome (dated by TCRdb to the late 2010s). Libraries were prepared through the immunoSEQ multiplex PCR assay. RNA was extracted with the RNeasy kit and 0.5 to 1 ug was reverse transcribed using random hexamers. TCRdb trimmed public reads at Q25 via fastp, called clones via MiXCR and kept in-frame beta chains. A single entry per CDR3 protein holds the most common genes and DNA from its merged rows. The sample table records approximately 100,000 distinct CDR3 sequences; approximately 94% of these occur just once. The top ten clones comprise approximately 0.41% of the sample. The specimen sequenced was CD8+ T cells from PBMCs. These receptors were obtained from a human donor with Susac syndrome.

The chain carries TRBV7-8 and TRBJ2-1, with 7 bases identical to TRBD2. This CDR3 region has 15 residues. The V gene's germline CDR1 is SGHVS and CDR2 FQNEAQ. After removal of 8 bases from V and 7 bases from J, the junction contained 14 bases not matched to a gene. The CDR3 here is CASRWRRGKGNEQFF. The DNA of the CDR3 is TGTGCCAGCCGGTGGAGGCGGGGGAAAGGGAATGAGCAGTTCTTC.

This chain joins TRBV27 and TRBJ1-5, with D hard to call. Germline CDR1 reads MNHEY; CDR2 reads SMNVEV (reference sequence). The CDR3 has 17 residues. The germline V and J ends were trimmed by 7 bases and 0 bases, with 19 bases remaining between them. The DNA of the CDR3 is TGTGCCAGCAAGCCCGGAAGTGGAGTTGGTAGCAATCAGCCCCAGCATTTT. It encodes CASKPGSGVGSNQPQHF.

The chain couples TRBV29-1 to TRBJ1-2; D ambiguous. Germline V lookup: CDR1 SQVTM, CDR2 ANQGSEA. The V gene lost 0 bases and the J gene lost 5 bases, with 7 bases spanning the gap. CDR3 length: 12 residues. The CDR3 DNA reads TGCAGCGTTGAAGACAGAAGGTATGGCTACACCTTC. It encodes CSVEDRRYGYTF.

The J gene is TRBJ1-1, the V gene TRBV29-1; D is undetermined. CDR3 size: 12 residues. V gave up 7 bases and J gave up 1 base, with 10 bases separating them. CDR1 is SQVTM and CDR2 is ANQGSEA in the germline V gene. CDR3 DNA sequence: TGCAGCGGTGGTGTGAGGAACACTGAAGCTTTCTTT. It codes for CSGGVRNTEAFF. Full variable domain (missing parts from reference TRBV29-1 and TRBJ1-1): SAVISQKPSRDICQRGTSLTIQCQVDSQVTMMFWYRQQPGQSLTLIATANQGSEATYESGFVIDKFPISRPNLTFSTLTVSNMSPEDSSIYLCSGGVRNTEAFFGQGTRLTVV.

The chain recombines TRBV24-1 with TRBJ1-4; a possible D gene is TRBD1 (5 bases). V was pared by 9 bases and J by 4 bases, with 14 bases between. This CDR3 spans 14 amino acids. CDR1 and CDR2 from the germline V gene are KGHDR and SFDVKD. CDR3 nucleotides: TGTGCCACCCCGGATCAGGGACTTAATGAAAAACTGTTTTTT. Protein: CATPDQGLNEKLFF.